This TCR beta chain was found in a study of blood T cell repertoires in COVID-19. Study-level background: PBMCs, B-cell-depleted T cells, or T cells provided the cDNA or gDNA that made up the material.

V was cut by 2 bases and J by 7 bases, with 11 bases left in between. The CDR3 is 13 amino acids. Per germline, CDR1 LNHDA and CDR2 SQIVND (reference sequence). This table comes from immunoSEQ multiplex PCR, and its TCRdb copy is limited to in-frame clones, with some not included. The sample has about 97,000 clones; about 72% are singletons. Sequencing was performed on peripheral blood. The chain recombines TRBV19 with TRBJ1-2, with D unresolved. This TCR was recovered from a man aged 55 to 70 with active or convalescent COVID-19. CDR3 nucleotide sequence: TGTGCCAGTAGTATACCAGATACGGGTGGCTACACCTTC. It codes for CASSIPDTGGYTF.